This T cell receptor beta chain stems from a study of blood T cell repertoires in COVID-19. Study context: The cDNA or gDNA used as material had been derived from T cells, B-cell-depleted T cells, or PBMCs.

In the authors' methods: Amplification of reference gene primers was used by the study to estimate nucleated cell counts. Profiled with immunoSEQ multiplex PCR; TCRdb holds only in-frame clones, not every one. V and J calls and clone size follow that table, whereas D and trimming were derived from the DNA. The sample comprises 110,000 to 150,000 clones, more than 80% of which are singletons, and around 10% rests with the top ten. The CDR3 is 14 residues long. CDR1 SGHTA and CDR2 FQGTGA come from the germline V gene. V shed 5 bases and J shed 0 bases, with 10 bases lying between them. This clone came up once.

V usage is TRBV7-3 and J usage is TRBJ1-1, with D maybe TRBD1 (6 bases). This clonotype was sampled from a woman aged 80 or over with acute or convalescent COVID-19. Sequenced material: peripheral blood. The CDR3 nucleotides read TGTGCCAGCAGCCCACAGGGATTGAACACTGAAGCTTTCTTT. This encodes CASSPQGLNTEAFF.